The next 21 T cell receptor beta chains were all read from a single sample in a study of T cells in tumors after PD-1 blockade. Assay used: immunoSEQ multiplex PCR; TCRdb lists only in-frame clones, some missing. Of roughly 60,000 clones in the sample, just under 80% were seen once. The source was PBMCs, collected before anti-PD-1 treatment. These receptors originate from a human donor with basal cell carcinoma.

The chain uses TRBV5-6 and TRBJ1-6; 7 bases match TRBD1. The CDR3 sequence is 15 residues long. Germline CDR1 is SGHDT and CDR2 is YYEEEE. Unmatched junction bases numbered 7, after V lost 4 bases and J lost 6 bases. CDR3 bases: TGTGCCAGCAGCATTCGACAGGGTTTTAATTCACCCCTCCACTTT. Encoded protein: CASSIRQGFNSPLHF.

The genes are TRBV3-1 (or the pseudogene TRBV3-2) and TRBJ2-7; D might be TRBD1 (6 bases). The CDR3 has 15 amino acids. The V gene's germline CDR1 is LGHDT and CDR2 YNNKEL (reference sequence). The V and J ends lost 4 bases and 0 bases respectively, with 13 bases between them. This CDR3 is CASSPATGSSYEQYF. The CDR3 DNA reads as TGTGCCAGCAGCCCCGCGACAGGCAGCTCCTACGAGCAGTACTTC.

This clone has only a few counts. The chain links TRBV7-9 to TRBJ1-1, with D tentatively TRBD1 (6 bases). Germline V lookup: CDR1 SEHNR, CDR2 FQNEAQ (reference sequence). The CDR3 is made up of 14 amino acids. The V gene lost 3 bases and the J gene lost 9 bases, with 17 bases spanning the gap. The CDR3 region has the DNA TGTGCCAGCAGCTTTGCCACAGGGTGGGAGAAAGCTTTCTTT. The encoded protein is CASSFATGWEKAFF.

The genes are TRBV28 and TRBJ2-7; D gene uncertain. This CDR3 spans 11 amino acids. Germline V gene sequence: CDR1 MDHEN, CDR2 SYDVKM. Trimming took off 4 bases at V and 6 bases at J, with 7 bases between the two ends. DNA for the CDR3: TGTGCCAGCAGTTACTTGAGCGAGCAGTACTTC. This encodes CASSYLSEQYF.

This clone was seen more than once but under ten times. V gene TRBV5-1 combines with J gene TRBJ2-2; possible D gene TRBD2, 5 bases. The germline V gene encodes CDR1 SGHRS and CDR2 YFSETQ. The CDR3 is 15 residues long. V lost 5 bases and J lost 2, with 13 bases in between. CDR3 sequence: CASSPSGFNTGELFF. The CDR3 DNA is TGCGCCAGCAGTCCTTCGGGGTTTAACACCGGGGAGCTGTTTTTT.

The CDR3 coding sequence is TGTGCCAGCAGTTTCGGACAGAGCTATGGCTACACCTTC. The encoded protein is CASSFGQSYGYTF. This chain uses TRBV27 with TRBJ1-2; D may be TRBD1 (6 bases). This CDR3 has 13 amino acids. V was cut by 3 bases and J by 4 bases, with 9 bases left in between. Looked up from germline, CDR1 is MNHEY and CDR2 is SMNVEV (reference sequence).

The V gene is TRBV7-3, the J gene TRBJ2-1; 10 nucleotides match TRBD2. The junction had 10 bases not matched to a gene; V was cut back by 4 bases and J by 7 bases. The CDR3 contains 16 residues. The germline CDR1 and CDR2 sequences are SGHTA and FQGTGA. The chain's CDR3 is CASSSLVAGGRNEQFF. In DNA form, the CDR3 reads TGTGCCAGCAGCTCCCTCGTAGCGGGGGGTCGAAATGAGCAGTTCTTC. Full variable domain (outside the CDR3, taken from reference TRBV7-3 and TRBJ2-1): GAGVSQTPSNKVTEKGKYVELRCDPISGHTALYWYRQSLGQGPEFLIYFQGTGAADDSGLPNDRFFAVRPEGSVSTLKIQRTERGDSAVYLCASSSLVAGGRNEQFFGPGTRLTVL.

V gene TRBV27 combines with J gene TRBJ2-5; 14 nucleotides align to TRBD2. Losses at the gene ends were 5 bases for V and 5 bases for J; bases not matched to a gene: 7. CDR1 and CDR2 (germline): MNHEY, SMNVEV (reference sequence). The CDR3 contains 16 residues. The CDR3 is CASSARLAGGRETQYF. The DNA of the CDR3 is TGTGCCAGCAGTGCCCGACTAGCGGGGGGGCGGGAGACCCAGTACTTC.

The chain links TRBV6-4 to TRBJ2-3; no clear D. The CDR3 is 13 amino acids. With 5 bases removed from V and 4 bases from J, the gap between germline ends came to 10 bases. Germline values: CDR1 MRHNA, CDR2 SNTAGT. The CDR3 sequence is CASSLELADTQYF. CDR3 nucleotide sequence: TGTGCCAGCAGTTTAGAACTCGCAGATACGCAGTATTTT.

The genes are TRBV3-1 (or the pseudogene TRBV3-2) and TRBJ2-3; D is perhaps TRBD1 (5 bases). The CDR3 covers 16 residues. V lost 0 bases to trimming and J lost 0 bases, with 10 bases between them. Germline assignment: CDR1 LGHDT and CDR2 YNNKEL (reference sequence). Written as DNA, the CDR3 is TGTGCCAGCAGCCAAGAATGGACACCCAGCACAGATACGCAGTATTTT. Translating it yields CASSQEWTPSTDTQYF.

V and J are TRBV18 and TRBJ1-6; D is ambiguous. Germline V gene data show CDR1 as KGHSH and CDR2 as LQKENI. V was clipped by 0 bases and J by 7 bases, with 7 bases between them. The CDR3 extends over 14 amino acids. This chain's CDR3 is CASSPPNPNSPLHF. In DNA, the CDR3 is TGTGCCAGCTCACCACCGAACCCAAATTCACCCCTCCACTTT.

This sequence joins TRBV5-1 and TRBJ1-5, with D maybe TRBD1 (6 bases). Germline lookup yields CDR1 SGHRS and CDR2 YFSETQ. This CDR3 contains 14 residues. V shed 2 bases and J shed 7 bases, with 13 bases lying between them. The CDR3 sequence is CASSFGGQGQPQHF. Written as DNA, the CDR3 is TGCGCCAGCAGCTTCGGGGGGCAAGGGCAGCCCCAGCATTTT.

The J gene is TRBJ2-5, the V gene TRBV5-1, with TRBD1 matching 9 bases. The ends lost 0 bases at V and 2 bases at J; junction bases unmatched: 11. The CDR3 runs 18 residues. CDR1 SGHRS and CDR2 YFSETQ come from the germline V gene. The CDR3 DNA follows: TGCGCCAGCAGCTTGGGTACAGGGGGCCCTCGTGTTCAAGAGACCCAGTACTTC. This sequence encodes CASSLGTGGPRVQETQYF.

The rearrangement links TRBV5-4 to TRBJ2-5; TRBD1 matches at 10 bases. V lost 3 bases and J lost 4; bases outside the gene matches: 3. CDR1 and CDR2 from the germline V gene are SGHNT and YYREEE (reference sequence). The CDR3 consists of 14 residues. This chain's CDR3 is CASSYRQGAETQYF. The CDR3 DNA reads as TGTGCCAGCAGCTATAGACAGGGGGCAGAGACCCAGTACTTC.

The chain recombines TRBV5-1 with TRBJ1-6; D gene unclear. V dropped 4 bases and J dropped 9 bases, with 20 bases sitting between them. In germline, CDR1 is SGHRS, CDR2 YFSETQ. This CDR3 has 16 amino acids. The CDR3 loop is CASSPGQEGIGSPLHF. CDR3 coding DNA: TGCGCCAGCAGCCCCGGGCAGGAGGGTATAGGTTCACCCCTCCACTTT.

The rearrangement uses TRBV7-3 and TRBJ2-3; the D is unclear. Germline CDR1 reads SGHTA; CDR2 reads FQGTGA. V was pared by 3 bases and J by 2 bases, with 12 bases between. The CDR3 consists of 15 residues. The CDR3 is CASSLGGSYTDTQYF. Written as DNA, the CDR3 is TGTGCCAGCAGCTTGGGCGGTTCTTACACAGATACGCAGTATTTT.

The rearrangement links TRBV30 to TRBJ1-1, with 7 bases fitting TRBD1. Germline CDR1 is GTSNPN and CDR2 is SVGIG (reference sequence). The CDR3 runs to 15 residues. Trimming took 2 bases from V and 5 from J; bases not matched to a gene: 11. CDR3 DNA sequence: TGTGCCTGGAGTCCCCTTACAGGGGCTACAACTGAAGCTTTCTTT. Protein product: CAWSPLTGATTEAFF.

The chain is built from TRBV12-5 and TRBJ2-4; D remains ambiguous. The CDR3 is made up of 16 amino acids. CDR1 and CDR2 from the germline V gene are LGHNT and FRNRAP. With 5 bases removed from V and 0 bases from J, the gap between germline ends came to 14 bases. The CDR3 loop reads CASGPDGVTAKNIQYF. CDR3 nucleotides: TGTGCTAGTGGTCCAGACGGAGTCACAGCCAAAAACATTCAGTACTTC.

This chain connects TRBV30 to TRBJ2-6; D is perhaps TRBD1 or TRBD2 (5 bases each). The CDR3 has 14 amino acids. V dropped 5 bases and J dropped 3 bases, with 11 bases sitting between them. Germline CDR1 reads GTSNPN; CDR2 reads SVGIG (reference sequence). The CDR3 sequence: CAWGTLSGANVLTF. The CDR3 DNA follows: TGTGCCTGGGGGACCTTAAGTGGGGCCAACGTCCTGACTTTC.

This clone is medium-sized in the sample. The chain joins TRBV12-3 or TRBV12-4 to TRBJ1-1; D might be TRBD1 (5 bases). V lost 6 bases, J lost 1 base, and 9 bases lay in between. This CDR3 is 13 amino acids long. The CDR3 region is CASSTGPNTEAFF. In nucleotides, the CDR3 is TGTGCCAGCAGCACAGGACCGAACACTGAAGCTTTCTTT.

The rearrangement joins TRBV6-4 to TRBJ1-5; D unresolved. Trimming removed 5 bases from V and 7 bases from J, with 12 bases in between. The CDR3 loop spans 13 amino acids. Germline V gene data show CDR1 as MRHNA and CDR2 as SNTAGT. DNA of the CDR3: TGTGCCAGCAGTTCCGGACTGGGCCAGCCCCAGCATTTT. This translates into CASSSGLGQPQHF.